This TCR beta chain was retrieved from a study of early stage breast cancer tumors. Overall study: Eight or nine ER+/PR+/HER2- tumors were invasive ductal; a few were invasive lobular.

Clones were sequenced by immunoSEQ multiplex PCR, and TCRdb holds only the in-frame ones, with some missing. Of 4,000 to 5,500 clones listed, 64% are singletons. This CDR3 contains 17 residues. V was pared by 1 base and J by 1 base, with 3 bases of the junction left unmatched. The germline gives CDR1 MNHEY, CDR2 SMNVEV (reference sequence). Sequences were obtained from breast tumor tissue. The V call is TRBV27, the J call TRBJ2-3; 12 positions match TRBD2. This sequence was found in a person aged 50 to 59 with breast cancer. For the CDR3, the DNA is TGTGCCAGCAGTTTATTACCTAGCGGGGGGGGCACAGATACGCAGTATTTT. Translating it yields CASSLLPSGGGTDTQYF.